This T cell receptor (beta chain) is from a study of T-cell memory formation after mild COVID-19. General observations from the study: Clonal second-wave expansions that peaked on day 37 had unconfirmed SARS-CoV-2 specificity. CD4+ bias marked clones expanding day 15 to 37, unlike balanced contracting clones. Mainly in CM and EM were contracting CD4+ clones; CD8+ were in EMRA.

Constant-segment primers and 5'RACE yielded cDNA libraries for TCR alpha and TCR beta, each carrying sample barcodes and UMIs. MiXCR was run by TCRdb on the 5' RACE reads, yielding one entry per CDR3 protein. The sample includes over 250,000 distinct CDR3 sequences, roughly 15% of them seen just once. The length of the CDR3 is 14 residues. The V end lost 2 bases, the J end lost 0 bases, and 7 bases lay between the germline ends. Germline CDR1 reads SGDLS; CDR2 reads YYNGEE. Concerning this clonotype: The antigen is not known.

The chain carries TRBV9 and TRBJ2-3, with a possible D match to TRBD1 (5 bases). Sequencing input: PBMCs or a T cell subset sorted from them (not recorded which). This clonotype was obtained from a man between 18 and 35 years old who had mild COVID-19 (a few samples of this study predate the infection). Cell type and time point are not known. CDR3 protein: CASSVRASTDTQYF. The CDR3 coding sequence is TGTGCCAGCAGCGTCAGGGCTAGCACAGATACGCAGTATTTT.